The 13 T cell receptor beta chains in this list originate from one sample, sequenced in a study of T cell responses to AZD1222 COVID-19 vaccine. Libraries were prepared by immunoSEQ multiplex PCR; TCRdb keeps only in-frame clonotypes and omits some of them. This sample has fewer than 200,000 clones; 90% to 95% occur once, and the top ten carry about 1.5%. The sequenced sample was peripheral blood, obtained 28 days after the second AZD1222 dose. These receptors all stem from an adult who received the AZD1222 COVID-19 vaccine.

The chain recombines TRBV2 with TRBJ2-7, with D possibly TRBD1 on 6 matching bases. The germline V gene encodes CDR1 SNHLY and CDR2 FYNNEI. V gave up 7 bases and J gave up 2 bases, with 15 bases separating them. This CDR3 has 14 residues. The CDR3: CASMGRGGTYEQYF. CDR3 in DNA: TGTGCCAGCATGGGCAGAGGGGGAACCTACGAGCAGTACTTC.

The chain combines TRBV28 with TRBJ1-1; D perhaps matches TRBD1 (6 bases). This CDR3 is built from 14 residues. The germline V and J ends were trimmed by 7 bases and 1 base, with 13 bases remaining between them. Germline values: CDR1 MDHEN, CDR2 SYDVKM. For the CDR3, the DNA is TGTGCCAGCAACCTACAGGGAAGGAACACTGAAGCTTTCTTT. Residues: CASNLQGRNTEAFF.

The chain has TRBV18 and TRBJ2-7; D uncertain. CDR1 KGHSH and CDR2 LQKENI come from the germline V gene. This CDR3 has 14 amino acids. Trimming pared 3 bases from V and 3 bases from J, leaving 12 bases between. The CDR3: CASSPPAGFYEQYF. The CDR3 DNA is TGTGCCAGCTCACCCCCAGCCGGATTCTACGAGCAGTACTTC.

The rearrangement uses TRBV10-3 and TRBJ1-2; possibly TRBD1 for D (5 bases). Germline-derived CDR1 and CDR2 are ENHRY and SYGVKD. With 7 bases removed from V and 5 bases from J, the gap between germline ends came to 14 bases. The CDR3 runs to 13 residues. The CDR3 reads CAITALGGYGYTF. CDR3 in DNA: TGTGCCATCACCGCTTTGGGGGGGTATGGCTACACCTTC.

This chain uses TRBV4-3 with TRBJ2-7; the D is unclear. CDR1 and CDR2 (germline): LGHNA, YSLEER. Trimming took 1 base from V and 6 from J, leaving 19 bases between them. This CDR3 is 16 amino acids long. The CDR3: CASSQVVTSAPTEQYF. DNA for the CDR3: TGCGCCAGCAGCCAAGTAGTGACTTCCGCCCCTACCGAGCAGTACTTC.

V is TRBV6-6 and J is TRBJ1-2, with 8 bases that match TRBD1. Per the germline V gene, CDR1 is MNHNY and CDR2 is SVGAGI (reference sequence). The CDR3 totals 15 residues. The V gene end was trimmed by 8 bases and the J gene end by 6 bases; junction bases not matched to a gene: 14. The CDR3 coding sequence is TGTGCCAGCCGTCCTAGGCGACAGGGGAATGATGGCTACACCTTC. Translating it yields CASRPRRQGNDGYTF.

This chain connects TRBV12-3 or TRBV12-4 to TRBJ1-6; D is uncertain. V gave up 4 bases and J gave up 5 bases, with 6 bases separating them. This CDR3 comprises 13 residues. The CDR3 loop reads CASSSFNNSPLHF. CDR3 in DNA: TGTGCCAGCAGTTCCTTTAATAATTCACCCCTCCACTTT.

For the CDR3, the DNA is TGTGCCAGCAGTGTGACCTATGGCTACACCTTC. It codes for CASSVTYGYTF. The genes are TRBV2 and TRBJ1-2; D call uncertain. V dropped 4 bases and J dropped 4 bases, with 4 bases sitting between them. Germline assignment: CDR1 SNHLY and CDR2 FYNNEI. CDR3 size: 11 residues.

The rearrangement links TRBV27 to TRBJ2-5; 8 bases fit TRBD2. CDR1 is MNHEY and CDR2 is SMNVEV in the germline V gene (reference sequence). Trimming took 6 bases from V and 1 from J; bases not matched to a gene: 7. CDR3 length: 15 residues. CDR3 region: CASSQRGWIQETQYF. CDR3 nucleotides: TGTGCCAGCAGCCAGCGGGGGTGGATCCAAGAGACCCAGTACTTC.

The chain is built from TRBV28 and TRBJ2-1; TRBD2 aligns across 10 bases. The CDR3 has 13 amino acids. Germline loops: CDR1 MDHEN, CDR2 SYDVKM. The J segment lost 5 bases and the V segment lost 10 bases, leaving 5 bases of the junction unmatched. The CDR3 here is CAIRAGGDNEQFF. The CDR3 bases are TGTGCCATCCGAGCGGGAGGGGACAATGAGCAGTTCTTC. Full variable domain (missing parts from reference TRBV28 and TRBJ2-1): DVKVTQSSRYLVKRTGEKVFLECVQDMDHENMFWYRQDPGLGLRLIYFSYDVKMKEKGDIPEGYSVSREKKERFSLILESASTNQTSMYLCAIRAGGDNEQFFGPGTRLTVL.

The gene calls are TRBV5-1 and TRBJ1-1; possible D gene TRBD1, 5 bases. The CDR3 extends over 15 amino acids. With 0 bases removed from V and 3 bases from J, the gap between germline ends came to 12 bases. In germline, CDR1 is SGHRS, CDR2 YFSETQ. CDR3 coding DNA: TGCGCCAGCAGCTTGGCGTGGGGGGTGGACACTGAAGCTTTCTTT. Amino acids: CASSLAWGVDTEAFF.

The chain uses TRBV6-5 and TRBJ2-7; 10 bases map to TRBD1. The V gene end was trimmed by 5 bases and the J gene end by 4 bases; junction bases not matched to a gene: 5. This CDR3 spans 14 amino acids. Germline-derived CDR1 and CDR2 are MNHEY and SVGAGI. CDR3 bases: TGTGCCAGCAGTATTGACAGGGGGCTATACGAGCAGTACTTC. This codes for CASSIDRGLYEQYF.

The chain has TRBV19 and TRBJ1-5, with unresolved D. Trimming took 8 bases from V and 2 from J, leaving 13 bases between them. Looked up from germline, CDR1 is LNHDA and CDR2 is SQIVND (reference sequence). CDR3 length: 14 amino acids. In nucleotides, the CDR3 is TGTGCCAGTCATATCGGTGGAGGCAATCAGCCCCAGCATTTT. It encodes CASHIGGGNQPQHF.